These T cell receptor beta chains were read from a single sample in a study of CD8 T cells in Susac syndrome. TCRdb re-derived calls from the immunoSEQ multiplex PCR reads in MiXCR, one entry per CDR3 protein. The sample consists of roughly 330,000 distinct CDR3 sequences, about 92% of them appearing once. Material: CD4+ T cells from PBMCs. The receptors shown here come from a human donor with multiple sclerosis. Each CDR3 is given with its conserved first and last residue. A D gene is named only where the DNA matches it firmly. Not every row has a clone size; where given, it reads once, few, many or a size class.

TRBJ2-3	NA	TRBV11-1	NA	TGTGCCAGCAGCTTTTGGATTCCCACAGATACGCAGTATTTT	CASSFWIPTDTQYF
TRBJ1-1	NA	TRBV15	TRBD1	TGTGCCACCAGCAGAGACGGGACAGGCGCGGCTTTCTTT	CATSRDGTGAAFF
TRBJ2-3	NA	TRBV23-1	TRBD2	TGCGCCAGCAGCTTCTTAGCGGGGGGCCTACAAGAGGCAGATACGCAGTATTTT	CASSFLAGGLQEADTQYF
TRBJ2-2	few	TRBV24-1	TRBD1	TGTGCCACCAGTGATCCAGGGGGCGGAAACACCGGGGAGCTGTTTTTT	CATSDPGGGNTGELFF
TRBJ2-1	once	TRBV7-2	TRBD2	TGTGTGGTGGGGACTAGCGGTTGGTTC	CVVGTSGWF
TRBJ2-1	NA	TRBV30	NA	TGTGCCTGGAGTGGGGCCCTTTCCAACTCCTACAATGAGCAGTTCTTC	CAWSGALSNSYNEQFF
TRBJ2-3	NA	TRBV5-6	NA	TGTGCCAGCAGCTTGGTTGGAGGCCTTAATACGCAGTATTTT	CASSLVGGLNTQYF
TRBJ2-1	NA	TRBV5-1	NA	TGCGCCAGCAGCGCGCGGACTGCGCATGAGCAGTTCTTC	CASSARTAHEQFF
TRBJ2-1	NA	TRBV18	TRBD2	TGTGCCAGCTCACCACGCGGCGCGGGAGGAGAGCAGTTCTTC	CASSPRGAGGEQFF
TRBJ1-1	NA	TRBV20-1	NA	TGCAGTGCGGGAGGGTGGAACACTGAAGCTTTCTTT	CSAGGWNTEAFF
TRBJ2-5	NA	TRBV5-4	NA	TGTGCCAGCAGCTTCACGTACCAAGAGACCCAGTACTTC	CASSFTYQETQYF
TRBJ2-6	NA	TRBV5-1	TRBD2	TGCGCCAGCAGCCAGTTAGCGGGAGGGAGCTCTGGGGCCAACGTCCTGACTTTC	CASSQLAGGSSGANVLTF
TRBJ2-1	NA	TRBV20-1	NA	TGCAGTGCTAGAGTGGAGCTCCTCCGGAACAATGAGCAGTTCTTC	CSARVELLRNNEQFF
TRBJ1-5	NA	TRBV3-1	NA	TGTGCCAGCTCCCAGGGCAGGGGCAATCAGCCCCAGCATTTT	CASSQGRGNQPQHF
TRBJ1-2	NA	TRBV12-3/TRBV12-4	NA	TGTGCCAGCAGTTTAACCCTCTATGGCTACACCTTC	CASSLTLYGYTF